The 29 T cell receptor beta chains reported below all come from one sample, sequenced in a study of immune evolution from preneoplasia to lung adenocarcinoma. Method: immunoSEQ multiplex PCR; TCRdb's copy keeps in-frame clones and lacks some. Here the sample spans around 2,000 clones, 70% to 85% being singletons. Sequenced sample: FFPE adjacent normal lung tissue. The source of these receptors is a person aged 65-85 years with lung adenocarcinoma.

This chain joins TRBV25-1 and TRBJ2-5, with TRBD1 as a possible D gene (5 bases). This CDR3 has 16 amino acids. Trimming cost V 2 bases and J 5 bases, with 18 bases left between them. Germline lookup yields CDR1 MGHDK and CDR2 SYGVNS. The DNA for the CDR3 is TGTGCCAGCAGTGAAGGCACCGGCAGGGAAGTCGAGACCCAGTACTTC. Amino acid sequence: CASSEGTGREVETQYF. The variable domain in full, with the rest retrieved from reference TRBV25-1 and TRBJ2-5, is EADIYQTPRYLVIGTGKKITLECSQTMGHDKMYWYQQDPGMELHLIHYSYGVNSTEKGDLSSESTVSRIRTEHFPLTLESARPSHTSQYLCASSEGTGREVETQYFGPGTRLLVL.

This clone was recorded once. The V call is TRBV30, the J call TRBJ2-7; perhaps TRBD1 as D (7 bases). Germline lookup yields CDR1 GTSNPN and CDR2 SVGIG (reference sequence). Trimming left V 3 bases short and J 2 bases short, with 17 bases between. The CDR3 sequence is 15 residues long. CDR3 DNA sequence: TGTGCCTGGAGGGCAAAGGGCAGGGGGGCCTACGAGCAGTACTTC. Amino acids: CAWRAKGRGAYEQYF.

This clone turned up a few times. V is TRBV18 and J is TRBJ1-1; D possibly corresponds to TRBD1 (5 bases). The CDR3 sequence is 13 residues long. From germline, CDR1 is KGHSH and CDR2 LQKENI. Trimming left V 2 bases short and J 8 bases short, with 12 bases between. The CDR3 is CASSPGAGFEAFF. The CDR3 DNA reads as TGTGCCAGCTCACCAGGCGCAGGGTTCGAAGCTTTCTTT.

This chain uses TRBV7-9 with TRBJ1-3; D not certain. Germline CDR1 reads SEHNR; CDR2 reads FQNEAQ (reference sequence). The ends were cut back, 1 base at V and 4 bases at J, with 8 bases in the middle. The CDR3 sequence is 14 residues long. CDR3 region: CASSLEGSGNTIYF. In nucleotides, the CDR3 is TGTGCCAGCAGCTTAGAGGGTTCCGGAAACACCATATATTTT.

The CDR3: CAWSLGAGANVLTF. DNA for the CDR3: TGTGCCTGGAGTTTGGGCGCGGGGGCCAACGTCCTGACTTTC. The chain is built from TRBV30 and TRBJ2-6; D remains ambiguous. The V gene lost 2 bases and the J gene lost 4 bases, with 9 bases spanning the gap. This CDR3 has 14 amino acids. Germline V CDR1 and CDR2: GTSNPN, SVGIG (reference sequence).

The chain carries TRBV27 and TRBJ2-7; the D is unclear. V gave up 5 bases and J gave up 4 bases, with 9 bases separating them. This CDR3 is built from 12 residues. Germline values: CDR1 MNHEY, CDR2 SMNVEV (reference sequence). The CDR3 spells CASSPGGYEQYF. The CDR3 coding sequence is TGTGCCAGCAGTCCCGGTGGGTACGAGCAGTACTTC.

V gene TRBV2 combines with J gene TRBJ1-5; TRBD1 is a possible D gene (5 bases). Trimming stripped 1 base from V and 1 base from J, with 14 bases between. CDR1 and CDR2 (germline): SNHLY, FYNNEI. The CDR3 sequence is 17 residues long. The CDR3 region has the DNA TGTGCCAGCAGTGAAGGGTTAGGTCAGGGAAGCAATCAGCCCCAGCATTTT. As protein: CASSEGLGQGSNQPQHF.

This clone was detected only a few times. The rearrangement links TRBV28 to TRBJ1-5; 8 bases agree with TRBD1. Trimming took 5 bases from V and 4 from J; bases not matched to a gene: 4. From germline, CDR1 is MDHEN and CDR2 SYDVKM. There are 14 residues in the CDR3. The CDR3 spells CASSRTGRNQPQHF. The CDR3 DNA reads TGTGCCAGCAGTCGGACAGGGCGAAATCAGCCCCAGCATTTT. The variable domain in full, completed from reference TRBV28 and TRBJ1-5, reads DVKVTQSSRYLVKRTGEKVFLECVQDMDHENMFWYRQDPGLGLRLIYFSYDVKMKEKGDIPEGYSVSREKKERFSLILESASTNQTSMYLCASSRTGRNQPQHFGDGTRLSIL.

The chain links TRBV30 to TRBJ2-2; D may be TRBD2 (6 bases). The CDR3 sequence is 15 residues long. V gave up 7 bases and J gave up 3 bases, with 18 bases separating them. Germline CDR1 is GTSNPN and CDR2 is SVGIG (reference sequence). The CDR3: CASLGGPGDTGELFF. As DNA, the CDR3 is TGTGCCTCTCTGGGGGGTCCCGGGGACACCGGGGAGCTGTTTTTT.

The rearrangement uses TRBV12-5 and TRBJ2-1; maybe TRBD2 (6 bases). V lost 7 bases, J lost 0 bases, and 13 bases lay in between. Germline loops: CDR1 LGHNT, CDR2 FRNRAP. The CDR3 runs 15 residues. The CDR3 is CASAGAGGSYNEQFF. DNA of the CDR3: TGTGCTAGTGCCGGAGCGGGCGGCTCCTACAATGAGCAGTTCTTC. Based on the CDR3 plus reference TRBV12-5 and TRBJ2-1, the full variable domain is DARVTQTPRHKVTEMGQEVTMRCQPILGHNTVFWYRQTMMQGLELLAYFRNRAPLDDSGMPKDRFSAEMPDATLATLKIQPSEPRDSAVYFCASAGAGGSYNEQFFGPGTRLTVL.

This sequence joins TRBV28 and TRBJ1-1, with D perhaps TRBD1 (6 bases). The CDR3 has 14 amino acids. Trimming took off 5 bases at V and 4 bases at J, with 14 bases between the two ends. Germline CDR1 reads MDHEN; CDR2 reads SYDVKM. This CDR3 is CASSRGGPGTEAFF. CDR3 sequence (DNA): TGTGCCAGCAGTCGAGGGGGGCCGGGCACTGAAGCTTTCTTT.

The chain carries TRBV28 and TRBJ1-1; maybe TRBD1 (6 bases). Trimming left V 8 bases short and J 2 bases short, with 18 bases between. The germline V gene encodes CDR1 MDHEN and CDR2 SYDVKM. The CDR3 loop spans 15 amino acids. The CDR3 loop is CASDGGGAGNTEAFF. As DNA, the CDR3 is TGTGCCAGCGACGGAGGGGGGGCTGGAAACACTGAAGCTTTCTTT.

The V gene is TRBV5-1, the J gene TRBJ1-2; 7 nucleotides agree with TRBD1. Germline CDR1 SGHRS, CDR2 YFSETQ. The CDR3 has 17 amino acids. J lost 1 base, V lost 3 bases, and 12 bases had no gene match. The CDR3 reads CASSSSYRDSYNYGYTF. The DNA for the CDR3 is TGCGCCAGCAGCTCCTCATACCGGGACAGTTATAACTATGGCTACACCTTC. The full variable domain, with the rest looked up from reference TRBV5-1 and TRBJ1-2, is KAGVTQTPRYLIKTRGQQVTLSCSPISGHRSVSWYQQTPGQGLQFLFEYFSETQRNKGNFPGRFSGRQFSNSRSEMNVSTLELGDSALYLCASSSSYRDSYNYGYTFGSGTRLTVV.

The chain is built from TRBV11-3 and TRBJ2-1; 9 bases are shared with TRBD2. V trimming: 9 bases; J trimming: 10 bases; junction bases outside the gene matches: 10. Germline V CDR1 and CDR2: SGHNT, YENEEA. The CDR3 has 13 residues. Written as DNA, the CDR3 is TGTGCCAGTTCTCGGACTAGCGTCGGAGAGCAGTTCTTC. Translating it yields CASSRTSVGEQFF.

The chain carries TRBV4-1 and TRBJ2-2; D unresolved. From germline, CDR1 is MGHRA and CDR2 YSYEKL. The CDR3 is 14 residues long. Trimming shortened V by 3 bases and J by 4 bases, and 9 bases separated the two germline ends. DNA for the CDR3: TGCGCCAGCAGCCAGGAGTTACGCACCGGGGAGCTGTTTTTT. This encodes CASSQELRTGELFF.

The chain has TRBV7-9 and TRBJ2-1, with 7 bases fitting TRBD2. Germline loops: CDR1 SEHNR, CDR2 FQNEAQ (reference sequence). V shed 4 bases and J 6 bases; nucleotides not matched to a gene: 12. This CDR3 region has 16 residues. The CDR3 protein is CASSSPGLGGRNEQFF. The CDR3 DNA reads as TGTGCCAGCAGCTCCCCAGGACTAGGTGGACGCAATGAGCAGTTCTTC.

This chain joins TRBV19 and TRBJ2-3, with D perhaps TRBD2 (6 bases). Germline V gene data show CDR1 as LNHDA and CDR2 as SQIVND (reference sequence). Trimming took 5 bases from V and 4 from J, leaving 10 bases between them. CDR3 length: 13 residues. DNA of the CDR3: TGTGCCAGTAGTCTGGCGGGGCCAGATACGCAGTATTTT. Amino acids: CASSLAGPDTQYF. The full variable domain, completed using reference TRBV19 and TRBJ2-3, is DGGITQSPKYLFRKEGQNVTLSCEQNLNHDAMYWYRQDPGQGLRLIYYSQIVNDFQKGDIAEGYSVSREKKESFPLTVTSAQKNPTAFYLCASSLAGPDTQYFGPGTRLTVL.

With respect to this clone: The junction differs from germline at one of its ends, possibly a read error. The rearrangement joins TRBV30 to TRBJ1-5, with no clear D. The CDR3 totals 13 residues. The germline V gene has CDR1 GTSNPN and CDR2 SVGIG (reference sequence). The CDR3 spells CAWSVDENQSQHF. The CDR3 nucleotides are TGTGCCTGGAGTGTTGATGAGAATCAGTCCCAGCATTTT.

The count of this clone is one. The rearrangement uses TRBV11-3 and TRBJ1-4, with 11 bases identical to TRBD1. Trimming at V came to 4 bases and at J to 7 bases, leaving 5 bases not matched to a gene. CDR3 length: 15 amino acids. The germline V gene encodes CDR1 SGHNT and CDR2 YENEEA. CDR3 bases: TGTGCCAGCAGCTCCTGGACAGGGGGCTCTGAAAAACTGTTTTTT. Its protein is CASSSWTGGSEKLFF.

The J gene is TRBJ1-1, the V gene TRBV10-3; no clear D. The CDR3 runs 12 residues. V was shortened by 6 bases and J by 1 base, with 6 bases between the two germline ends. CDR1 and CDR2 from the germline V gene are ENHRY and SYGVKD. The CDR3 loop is CAISRENTEAFF. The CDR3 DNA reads TGTGCCATCAGCCGGGAGAACACTGAAGCTTTCTTT.

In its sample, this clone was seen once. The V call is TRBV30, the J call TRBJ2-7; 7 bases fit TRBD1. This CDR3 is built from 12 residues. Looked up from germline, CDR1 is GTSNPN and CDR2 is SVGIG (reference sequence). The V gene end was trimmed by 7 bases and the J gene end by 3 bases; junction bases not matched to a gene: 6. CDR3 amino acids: CASRAGGYEQYF. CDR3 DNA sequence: TGTGCCTCTCGGGCAGGGGGCTACGAGCAGTACTTC.

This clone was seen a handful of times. The chain's CDR3 is CSAGASNTEAFF. DNA of the CDR3: TGCAGCGCCGGAGCATCGAACACTGAAGCTTTCTTT. The chain uses TRBV29-1 and TRBJ1-1; D gene ambiguous. V was clipped by 7 bases and J by 1 base, with 10 bases between them. This CDR3 has 12 amino acids. Germline CDR1 reads SQVTM; CDR2 reads ANQGSEA.

For the CDR3, the DNA is TGCAGCGTTGAAGACTGGACAGATTCTGGAAACACCATATATTTT. Translating it yields CSVEDWTDSGNTIYF. The chain uses TRBV29-1 and TRBJ1-3; TRBD1 is a possible D gene (6 bases). This CDR3 spans 15 amino acids. The V end lost 0 bases, the J end lost 1 base, and 10 bases lay between the germline ends. Germline CDR1 reads SQVTM; CDR2 reads ANQGSEA.

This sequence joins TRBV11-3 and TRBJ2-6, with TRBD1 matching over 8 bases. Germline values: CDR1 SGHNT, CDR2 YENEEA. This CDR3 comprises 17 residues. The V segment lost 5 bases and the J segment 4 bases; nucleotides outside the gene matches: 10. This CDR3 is CASSRGQVPGGANVLTF. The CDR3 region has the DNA TGTGCCAGCAGCCGGGGACAGGTGCCGGGCGGGGCCAACGTCCTGACTTTC.

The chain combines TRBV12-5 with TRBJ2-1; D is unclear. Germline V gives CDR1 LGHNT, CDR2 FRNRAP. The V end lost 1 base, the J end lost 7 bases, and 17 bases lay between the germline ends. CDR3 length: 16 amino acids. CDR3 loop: CASGLGSDGRYNEQFF. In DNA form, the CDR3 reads TGTGCTAGTGGTTTGGGATCGGACGGCCGGTATAATGAGCAGTTCTTC.

Here the CDR3 DNA reads TGTGCCAGCAGCTTGGAGACAGCCTATGGCTACACCTTC. It translates to CASSLETAYGYTF. The rearrangement uses TRBV5-8 and TRBJ1-2; D is possibly TRBD1 (5 bases). With 0 bases removed from V and 4 bases from J, the gap between germline ends came to 7 bases. CDR1 is SGHTS, CDR2 YDEGEE, per germline. This CDR3 is 13 amino acids long. Together with reference TRBV5-8 and TRBJ1-2, the CDR3 gives the full variable domain: EAGVTQSPTHLIKTRGQQATLRCSPISGHTSVYWYQQALGLGLQFLLWYDEGEERNRGNFPPRFSGRQFPNYSSELNVNALELEDSALYLCASSLETAYGYTFGSGTRLTVV.

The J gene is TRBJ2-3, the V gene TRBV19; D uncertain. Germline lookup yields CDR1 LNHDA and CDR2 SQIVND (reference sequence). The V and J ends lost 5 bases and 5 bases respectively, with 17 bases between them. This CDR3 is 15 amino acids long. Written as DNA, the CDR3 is TGTGCCAGTAGTCCCCCCGGATCCCTGATAGATACGCAGTATTTT. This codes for CASSPPGSLIDTQYF.

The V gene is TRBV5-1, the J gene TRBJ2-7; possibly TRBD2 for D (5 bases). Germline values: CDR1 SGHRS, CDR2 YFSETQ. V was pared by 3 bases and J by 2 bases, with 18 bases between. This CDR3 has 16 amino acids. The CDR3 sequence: CASSWVLGPGTYEQYF. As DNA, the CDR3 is TGCGCCAGCAGCTGGGTCTTAGGTCCCGGGACCTACGAGCAGTACTTC. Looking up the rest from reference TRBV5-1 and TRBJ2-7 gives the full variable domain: KAGVTQTPRYLIKTRGQQVTLSCSPISGHRSVSWYQQTPGQGLQFLFEYFSETQRNKGNFPGRFSGRQFSNSRSEMNVSTLELGDSALYLCASSWVLGPGTYEQYFGPGTRLTVT.

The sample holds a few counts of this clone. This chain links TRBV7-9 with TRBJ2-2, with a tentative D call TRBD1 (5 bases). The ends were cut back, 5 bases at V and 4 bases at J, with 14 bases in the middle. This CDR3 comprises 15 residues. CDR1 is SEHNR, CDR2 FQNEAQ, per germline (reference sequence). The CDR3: CASSTPGIGTGELFF. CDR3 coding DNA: TGTGCCAGCAGCACCCCAGGGATCGGCACCGGGGAGCTGTTTTTT. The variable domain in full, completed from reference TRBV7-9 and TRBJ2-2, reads DTGVSQNPRHKITKRGQNVTFRCDPISEHNRLYWYRQTLGQGPEFLTYFQNEAQLEKSRLLSDRFSAERPKGSFSTLEIQRTEQGDSAMYLCASSTPGIGTGELFFGEGSRLTVL.